This T cell receptor beta chain was identified in a study of PD-1 blockade in classical Hodgkin lymphoma. This clone rates as medium-sized. Antigen: not known. CDR3 length: 16 residues. The germline V gene has CDR1 SGHRS and CDR2 YFSETQ. V dropped 4 bases and J dropped 7 bases, with 20 bases sitting between them. General study results and limits: Among the patients, those starting nivolumab under 1 year after ASCT were excluded.

Generated by immunoSEQ multiplex PCR, the TCRdb table keeps only in-frame clones and is missing some. The repertoire includes 40,000 to 50,000 clones, 86% of them detected once, and around 5% sits in the top ten. No patient escaped relapse after autologous stem cell transplantation, and brentuximab vedotin exposure varied. Relapsed/refractory classical Hodgkin lymphoma patients had complete, partial or progressive responses. The source of this sequence is a human donor with classical Hodgkin lymphoma. V and J are TRBV5-1 and TRBJ1-4, with D maybe TRBD1 (5 bases). Specimen: peripheral blood mononuclear cells (PBMCs), collected before the second cycle of nivolumab. As DNA, the CDR3 is TGCGCCAGCAGCCCGCTCCTAGCAGCAGGGAGTGAAAAACTGTTTTTT. Translated, it gives CASSPLLAAGSEKLFF.